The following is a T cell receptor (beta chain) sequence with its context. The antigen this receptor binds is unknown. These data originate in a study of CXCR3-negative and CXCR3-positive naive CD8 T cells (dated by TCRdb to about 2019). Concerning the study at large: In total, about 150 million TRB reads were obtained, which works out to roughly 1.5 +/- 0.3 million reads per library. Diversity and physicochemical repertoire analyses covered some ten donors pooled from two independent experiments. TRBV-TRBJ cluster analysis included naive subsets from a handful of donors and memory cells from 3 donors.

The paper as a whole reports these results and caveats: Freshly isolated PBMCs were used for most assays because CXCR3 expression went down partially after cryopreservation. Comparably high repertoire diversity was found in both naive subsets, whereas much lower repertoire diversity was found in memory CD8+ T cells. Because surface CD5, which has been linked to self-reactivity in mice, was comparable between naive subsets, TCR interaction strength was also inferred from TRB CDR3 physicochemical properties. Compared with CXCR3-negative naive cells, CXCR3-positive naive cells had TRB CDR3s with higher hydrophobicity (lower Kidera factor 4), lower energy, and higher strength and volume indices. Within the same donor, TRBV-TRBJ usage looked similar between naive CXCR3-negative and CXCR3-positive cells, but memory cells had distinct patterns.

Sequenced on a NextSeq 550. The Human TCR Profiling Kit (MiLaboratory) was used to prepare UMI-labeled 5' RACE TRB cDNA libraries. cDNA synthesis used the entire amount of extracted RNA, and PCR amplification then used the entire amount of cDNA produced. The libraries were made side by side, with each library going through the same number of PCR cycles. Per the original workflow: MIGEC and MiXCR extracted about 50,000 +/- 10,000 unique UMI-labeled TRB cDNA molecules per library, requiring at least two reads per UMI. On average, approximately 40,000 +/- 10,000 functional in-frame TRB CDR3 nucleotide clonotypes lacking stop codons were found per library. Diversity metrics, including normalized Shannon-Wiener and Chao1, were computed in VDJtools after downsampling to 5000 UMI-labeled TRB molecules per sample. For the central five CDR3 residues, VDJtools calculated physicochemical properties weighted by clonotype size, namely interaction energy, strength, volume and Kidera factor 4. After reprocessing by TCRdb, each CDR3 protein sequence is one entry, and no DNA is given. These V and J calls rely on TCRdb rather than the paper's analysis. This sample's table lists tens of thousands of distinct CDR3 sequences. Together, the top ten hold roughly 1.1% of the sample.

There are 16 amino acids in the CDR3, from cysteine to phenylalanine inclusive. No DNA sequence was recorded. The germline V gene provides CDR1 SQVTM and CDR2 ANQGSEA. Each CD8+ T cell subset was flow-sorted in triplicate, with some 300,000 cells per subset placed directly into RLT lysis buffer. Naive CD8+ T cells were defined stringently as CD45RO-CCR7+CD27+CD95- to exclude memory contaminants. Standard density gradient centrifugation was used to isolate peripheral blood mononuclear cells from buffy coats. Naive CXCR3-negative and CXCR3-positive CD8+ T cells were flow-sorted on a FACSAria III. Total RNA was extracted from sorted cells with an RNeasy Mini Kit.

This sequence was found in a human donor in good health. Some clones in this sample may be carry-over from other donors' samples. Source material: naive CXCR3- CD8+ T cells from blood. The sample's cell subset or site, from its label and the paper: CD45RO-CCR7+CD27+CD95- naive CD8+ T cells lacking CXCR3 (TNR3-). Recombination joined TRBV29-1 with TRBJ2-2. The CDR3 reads CSVEDGVARNTGELFF.